This T cell receptor (beta chain) was observed in a study of blood T cell repertoires in COVID-19. About the research overall: Samples of COVID-19 (acute and convalescent) were obtained from the United States, Italy and Spain. The cDNA or gDNA used as material had been derived from T cells, B-cell-depleted T cells, or PBMCs.

How the authors handled the data: Using reference gene primer amplification, nucleated cell counts were estimated. Clones were read by immunoSEQ multiplex PCR, and TCRdb kept only the in-frame ones, dropping some. V, J and clone size are taken as reported in that table, and D and trimming were inferred from the DNA itself. Here the sample spans roughly 250,000 clones, roughly 90% being singletons. CDR1 is LNHDA, CDR2 SQIVND, per germline (reference sequence). The CDR3 runs 13 residues. Deletions cut 5 bases from V and 6 bases from J, with 14 bases between. Clinical history as reported by participants underpinned cohort assignment.

The sample taken for sequencing was PBMCs or T cells enriched from blood (not recorded which). The chain recombines TRBV19 with TRBJ2-7; a weak D match, TRBD1 (5 bases). The source is a woman in her thirties or forties with acute COVID-19. CDR3 sequence (DNA): TGTGCCAGTAGTCTGGCAGGGTTGGGCGAGCAGTACTTC. It specifies CASSLAGLGEQYF.